The rows below give T cell receptor beta chains drawn from one sample of a study of identical twins. TCRdb ran MiXCR on the 5' RACE reads and lists one entry per CDR3 protein. The sample carries about 240,000 distinct CDR3 sequences, 8% to 11% recorded once. Sequencing used memory T cells sorted from blood. The receptors stem from a man aged 45 to 65 in good health. Each CDR3 is given with its conserved first and last residue. Each record gives: J gene, V gene, CDR3 protein.

TRBJ2-2 | TRBV12-3/TRBV12-4 | CASISLGIWRELNTGELFF
TRBJ2-7 | TRBV4-2 | CASSQDQGRTGEQYF
TRBJ1-4 | TRBV7-2 | CASSLWGGGEKLFF
TRBJ2-7 | TRBV5-1 | CASGRGPSLYEQYF
TRBJ2-7 | TRBV5-1 | CASSQDRAYEQYF
TRBJ2-1 | TRBV12-3/TRBV12-4 | CASSHPRDTESSYNEQFF
TRBJ2-7 | TRBV6-2/TRBV6-3 | CASSFPTNRGLSYEQYF
TRBJ1-5 | TRBV30 | CAWSVQTNQPQHF
TRBJ2-1 | TRBV5-4 | CASSFRASGFGSSYNEQFF
TRBJ2-5 | TRBV5-1 | CASSPGTAFQETQYF
TRBJ2-7 | TRBV27 | CASTPSGTGYYEQYF
TRBJ1-2 | TRBV4-3 | CASSQDILQGSGYTF
TRBJ2-1 | TRBV16 | CASMIRNEQFF
TRBJ2-1 | TRBV28 | CASRLRLAGGYNEQFF
TRBJ2-7 | TRBV20-1 | CSARDSSRGVHEQYF
TRBJ2-2 | TRBV12-3/TRBV12-4 | CASSGTGGDTGELFF
TRBJ2-7 | TRBV18 | CASSPGTGVGEQYF
TRBJ1-2 | TRBV7-2 | CASSLSAVGGTNYGYTF
TRBJ2-7 | TRBV10-3 | CAITGGAVDEQYF
TRBJ2-2 | TRBV5-1 | CASSFTSGKNTGELFF
TRBJ2-7 | TRBV28 | CASSFDNFLSPRYEQYF
TRBJ2-1 | TRBV29-1 | CSGSGIGNEQFF
TRBJ1-1 | TRBV4-3 | CASSQGIRRRNTEAFF
TRBJ2-7 | TRBV7-6 | CASSLTESSYEQYF
TRBJ2-1 | TRBV7-8 | CASSLFAGEYNEQFF
TRBJ2-1 | TRBV6-1 | CASSPGFRSYNEQFF
TRBJ1-2 | TRBV27 | CASSLSFGSGESGYTF
TRBJ2-7 | TRBV4-2 | CASSAGTSGGHPASYEQYF
TRBJ2-7 | TRBV3-1 | CASSLSAGLEQYF
TRBJ2-3 | TRBV20-1 | CSARDSGTHTDTQYF
TRBJ2-5 | TRBV12-3/TRBV12-4 | CASSLGSPETQYF
TRBJ2-7 | TRBV20-1 | CSASWVRFREQYF
TRBJ2-7 | TRBV28 | CASSYSGGTTRTYEQYF
TRBJ2-3 | TRBV20-1 | CSARDLAGGLTDTQYF
TRBJ2-3 | TRBV28 | CASSYEYLGTDTQYF
TRBJ1-4 | TRBV12-3/TRBV12-4 | CASSKQGFATNEKLFF
TRBJ2-2 | TRBV6-1 | CASRPLQGVGELFF
TRBJ2-5 | TRBV20-1 | CSASRVPQETQYF
TRBJ2-1 | TRBV6-1 | CASTQGGGGGEQFF
TRBJ2-7 | TRBV28 | CASRSPGQGAAEQYF
TRBJ2-2 | TRBV5-1 | CASSLDLYTGELFF
TRBJ2-7 | TRBV20-1 | CSASPRDTTHF
TRBJ1-1 | TRBV6-2/TRBV6-3 | CASSSPGRNTEAFF
TRBJ1-5 | TRBV20-1 | CSASEGLGNQPQHF
TRBJ2-5 | TRBV28 | CASSSVQVLTQYF
TRBJ1-2 | TRBV20-1 | CSARPPGRNNYGYPF
TRBJ2-1 | TRBV7-2 | CASSPGPGEQFF
TRBJ1-4 | TRBV5-5 | CASSLVAGRGEKLFF
TRBJ2-7 | TRBV5-1 | CASRLGDIPVAWHF
TRBJ2-7 | TRBV5-1 | CASAEGSSYEQYF
TRBJ2-7 | TRBV5-8 | CASSYAGLFYEQYF
TRBJ2-7 | TRBV5-1 | CASSLADGTYEQYF
TRBJ2-5 | TRBV5-5 | CASSSGTMQETQYF
TRBJ2-7 | TRBV5-1 | CASSFTQGAVYEQYF
TRBJ2-2 | TRBV3-1 | CASSQGLAGGRNTGELFF
TRBJ2-3 | TRBV12-3/TRBV12-4 | CASSSRASGLSDTQYF